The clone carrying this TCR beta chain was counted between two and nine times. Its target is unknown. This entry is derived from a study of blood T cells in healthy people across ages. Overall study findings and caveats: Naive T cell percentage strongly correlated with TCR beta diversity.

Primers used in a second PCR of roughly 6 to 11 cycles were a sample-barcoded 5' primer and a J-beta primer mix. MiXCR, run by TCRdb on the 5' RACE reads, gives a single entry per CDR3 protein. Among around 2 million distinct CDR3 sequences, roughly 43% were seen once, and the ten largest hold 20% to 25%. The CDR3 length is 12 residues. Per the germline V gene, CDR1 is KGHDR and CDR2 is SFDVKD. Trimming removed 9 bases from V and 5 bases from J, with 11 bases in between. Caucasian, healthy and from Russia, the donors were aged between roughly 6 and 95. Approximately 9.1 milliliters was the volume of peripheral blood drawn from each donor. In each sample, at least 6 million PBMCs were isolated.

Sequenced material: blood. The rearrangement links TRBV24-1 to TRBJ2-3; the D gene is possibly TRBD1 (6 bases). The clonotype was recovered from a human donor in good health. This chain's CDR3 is CATQGTGDTQYF. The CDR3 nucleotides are TGTGCCACCCAGGGGACGGGAGATACGCAGTATTTT.